A selection of T cell receptor beta chains follows, all from one sample in a study of blood T cell repertoires in COVID-19. TCRdb's copy holds only in-frame clones and misses some; the assay was immunoSEQ multiplex PCR. There are roughly 150,000 clones in the sample; around nine tenths occur only once, and 2.4% lies in the top ten. The sequenced sample was peripheral blood. Receptors originate from a woman in her 70s with acute or convalescent COVID-19. CDR3s include the opening cysteine and the closing phenylalanine or tryptophan. The D gene is left open where the match is weak. Only some rows state a clone size, as once, few, many or a class for expanded clones.

D gene | J gene | clone size | V gene | CDR3 protein | CDR3 DNA
TRBD2 | TRBJ2-2 | . | TRBV18 | CASSPGLAGKNTGELFF | TGTGCCAGCTCGCCCGGACTAGCGGGGAAGAACACCGGGGAGCTGTTTTTT
. | TRBJ2-2 | . | TRBV18 | CASSPQENLWSTGELFF | TGTGCCAGCTCGCCCCAAGAGAATCTCTGGAGCACCGGGGAGCTGTTTTTT
. | TRBJ1-1 | . | TRBV5-1 | CASSPTVPGGTEAFF | TGCGCCAGCAGCCCCACGGTTCCTGGCGGCACTGAAGCTTTCTTT
TRBD1 | TRBJ1-5 | . | TRBV7-2 | CASSTGTGFQPQHF | TGTGCCAGCAGCACCGGGACAGGGTTTCAGCCCCAGCATTTT
. | TRBJ1-3 | . | TRBV3-1/TRBV3-2 | CASSQDSITPGGNTIYF | TGTGCCAGCAGCCAAGATTCTATAACCCCGGGAGGAAACACCATATATTTT
. | TRBJ2-1 | . | TRBV6-2/TRBV6-3 | CASSYVQNSYNEQFF | TGTGCCAGCAGTTACGTACAGAACTCCTACAATGAGCAGTTCTTC
TRBD2 | TRBJ2-4 | . | TRBV18 | CASELSGGPGAKNIQYF | TGTGCCAGCGAACTGAGCGGGGGGCCAGGGGCCAAAAACATTCAGTACTTC
. | TRBJ1-5 | once | TRBV19 | CASSPTGGAYSNQPQHF | TGTGCCAGTAGTCCGACCGGGGGGGCATATAGCAATCAGCCCCAGCATTTT
. | TRBJ2-5 | . | TRBV6-5 | CASTPAGLQTQYF | TGTGCCAGCACCCCGGCAGGGTTGCAGACCCAGTACTTC
TRBD1 | TRBJ1-1 | . | TRBV28 | CASRSPTGRTEAFF | TGTGCCAGCAGGTCCCCGACAGGGCGCACTGAAGCTTTCTTT
. | TRBJ2-1 | . | TRBV7-9 | CASSLELKQAEQFF | TGTGCCAGCAGCTTAGAACTTAAGCAGGCTGAGCAGTTCTTC
. | TRBJ1-2 | . | TRBV4-1 | CASSPTGQGNYGYTF | TGCGCCAGCAGCCCCACAGGGCAGGGTAACTATGGCTACACCTTC
TRBD2 | TRBJ2-3 | . | TRBV11-2 | CASSPRAGLAADTQYF | TGTGCCAGCAGCCCGCGGGCCGGACTAGCGGCAGATACGCAGTATTTT
. | TRBJ2-3 | . | TRBV18 | CASSPPNTDTQYF | TGTGCCAGCTCACCGCCTAACACAGATACGCAGTATTTT
TRBD1 | TRBJ1-4 | . | TRBV4-2 | CASSPGQGVSNEKLFF | TGTGCCAGCAGCCCGGGACAGGGAGTTTCTAATGAAAAACTGTTTTTT
. | TRBJ2-3 | . | TRBV6-5 | CASTPLLSTDTQYF | TGTGCCAGCACTCCTCTCCTAAGCACAGATACGCAGTATTTT
. | TRBJ2-5 | few | TRBV4-3 | CASSPESSLGGETQYF | TGCGCCAGCAGCCCCGAGAGCTCGCTCGGGGGAGAGACCCAGTACTTC
. | TRBJ1-1 | . | TRBV9 | CASSRRGTEAFF | TGTGCCAGCAGCCGTCGGGGCACTGAAGCTTTCTTT
TRBD1 | TRBJ1-2 | . | TRBV28 | CASSPWGQGAEGYTF | TGTGCCAGCAGTCCTTGGGGACAGGGGGCCGAGGGCTACACCTTC
. | TRBJ2-5 | . | TRBV5-1 | CASSLNGVEGRETQYF | TGCGCCAGCAGCTTGAATGGAGTGGAGGGGAGAGAGACCCAGTACTTC
. | TRBJ2-7 | once | TRBV18 | CASSKDMSSYEQYF | TGTGCCAGCTCAAAGGACATGAGCTCCTACGAGCAGTACTTC
TRBD1 | TRBJ1-5 | . | TRBV2 | CASSRDSNTNQPQHF | TGTGCCAGCAGTAGGGACAGCAACACTAATCAGCCCCAGCATTTT
. | TRBJ1-1 | . | TRBV6-5 | CASSYTTGNTEAFF | TGTGCCAGCAGTTACACTACAGGGAACACTGAAGCTTTCTTT
TRBD1 | TRBJ1-5 | . | TRBV19 | CASSPDRGLYQPQHF | TGTGCCAGTAGTCCCGACAGGGGACTTTATCAGCCCCAGCATTTT
. | TRBJ1-2 | . | TRBV18 | CASSPYNRGGYYGYTF | TGTGCCAGCTCACCATACAACCGAGGGGGTTACTATGGCTACACCTTC
. | TRBJ2-7 | . | TRBV6-6 | CASRQEYEQYF | TGTGCCAGCAGGCAGGAATACGAGCAGTACTTC
TRBD1 | TRBJ2-1 | . | TRBV7-9 | CASSPKDRGLNEQFF | TGTGCCAGCAGCCCGAAGGACAGGGGGCTGAATGAGCAGTTCTTC
TRBD1 | TRBJ1-2 | . | TRBV6-2/TRBV6-3 | CASRPTGAVNGYTF | TGTGCCAGCAGACCTACAGGGGCCGTCAATGGCTACACCTTC
. | TRBJ2-7 | . | TRBV11-2 | CASSLDPSIRWQYF | TGTGCCAGCAGCTTAGATCCGAGTATACGATGGCAGTACTTC
. | TRBJ2-5 | . | TRBV4-3 | CASSQDLIREEAQYF | TGCGCCAGCAGCCAAGACTTGATCAGGGAAGAGGCCCAGTACTTC
TRBD1 | TRBJ1-2 | . | TRBV7-2 | CASSAGTDSYGYTF | TGTGCCAGCAGCGCGGGGACAGATTCCTATGGCTACACCTTC
. | TRBJ1-1 | . | TRBV3-1/TRBV3-2 | CATTAGSEAFF | TGTGCCACTACAGCGGGCTCTGAAGCTTTCTTT
. | TRBJ2-1 | . | TRBV27 | CASSLSGFDEQFF | TGTGCCAGCAGTTTGTCAGGGTTCGATGAGCAGTTCTTC
TRBD2 | TRBJ2-5 | . | TRBV6-2/TRBV6-3 | CASSYPGGEGETQYF | TGTGCCAGCAGTTACCCCGGGGGGGAGGGGGAGACCCAGTACTTC
. | TRBJ1-6 | . | TRBV2 | CASSQRTAANGSPLHF | TGTGCCAGCAGCCAAAGGACTGCAGCGAACGGGTCACCCCTCCACTTT
TRBD1 | TRBJ2-5 | . | TRBV4-1 | CASSNRDRVGGETQYF | TGCGCCAGCAGCAACCGGGACAGGGTTGGAGGGGAGACCCAGTACTTC
TRBD1 | TRBJ1-1 | . | TRBV3-1/TRBV3-2 | CASRGQGVTEAFF | TGTGCCAGCAGGGGACAGGGGGTCACTGAAGCTTTCTTT
. | TRBJ1-5 | once | TRBV6-5 | CASSYSRVQPQHF | TGTGCCAGCAGTTACTCGCGGGTTCAGCCCCAGCATTTT
. | TRBJ1-5 | . | TRBV27 | CASSLSRNQPQHF | TGTGCCAGCAGTTTATCCAGGAATCAGCCCCAGCATTTT
TRBD1 | TRBJ1-2 | . | TRBV5-1 | CASSRTGGAADGYTF | TGCGCCAGCAGCAGGACAGGGGGCGCAGCGGATGGCTACACCTTC
TRBD2 | TRBJ2-5 | once | TRBV7-2 | CASSPGLHQETQYF | TGTGCCAGCAGCCCGGGACTACACCAAGAGACCCAGTACTTC
. | TRBJ2-3 | . | TRBV19 | CASSIPARGNTQYF | TGTGCCAGTAGTATACCAGCCAGAGGAAATACGCAGTATTTT
TRBD1 | TRBJ1-2 | . | TRBV11-2 | CASSPLIRTGPGYTF | TGTGCCAGCAGCCCACTAATTAGGACAGGTCCTGGCTACACCTTC
. | TRBJ1-1 | . | TRBV2 | CASSDSLRNTEAFF | TGTGCCAGCAGTGACTCGCTTAGGAACACTGAAGCTTTCTTT
. | TRBJ1-1 | . | TRBV11-2 | CASSSIPGLNTEAFF | TGTGCCAGCAGCTCCATCCCGGGGTTGAACACTGAAGCTTTCTTT
. | TRBJ2-3 | . | TRBV19 | CASRQGGSTDTQYF | TGTGCCAGTAGACAGGGTGGCAGCACAGATACGCAGTATTTT